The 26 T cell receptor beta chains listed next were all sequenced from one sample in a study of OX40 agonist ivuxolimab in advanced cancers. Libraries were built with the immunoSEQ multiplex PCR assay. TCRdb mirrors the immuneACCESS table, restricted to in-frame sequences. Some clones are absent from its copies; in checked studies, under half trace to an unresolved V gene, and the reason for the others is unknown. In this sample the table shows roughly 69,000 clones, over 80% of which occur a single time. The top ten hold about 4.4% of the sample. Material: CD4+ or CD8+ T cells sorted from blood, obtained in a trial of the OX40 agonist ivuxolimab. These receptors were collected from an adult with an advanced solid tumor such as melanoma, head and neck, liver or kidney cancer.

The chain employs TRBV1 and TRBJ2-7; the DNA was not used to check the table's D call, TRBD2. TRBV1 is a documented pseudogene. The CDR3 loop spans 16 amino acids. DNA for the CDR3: TGCACCAGCAGCCAATCGTTCCGGGGGTCAGCTTACGAGCAGTACGTC. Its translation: CTSSQSFRGSAYEQYV.

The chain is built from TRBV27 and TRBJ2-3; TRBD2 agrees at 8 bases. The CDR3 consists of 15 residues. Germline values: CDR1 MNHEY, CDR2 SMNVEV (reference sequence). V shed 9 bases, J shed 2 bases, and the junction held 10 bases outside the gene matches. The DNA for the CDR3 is TGTGCCAGTTGCCTGGTAGCGGGAAACACAGATACGCAGTATTTT. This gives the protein CASCLVAGNTDTQYF.

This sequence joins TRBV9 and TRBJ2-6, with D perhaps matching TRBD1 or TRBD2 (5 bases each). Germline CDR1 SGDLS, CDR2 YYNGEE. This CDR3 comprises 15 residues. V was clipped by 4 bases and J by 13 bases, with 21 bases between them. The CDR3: CASSPIPGRQEVLTF. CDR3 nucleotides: TGTGCCAGCAGCCCGATCCCGGGACGGCAGGAAGTCCTGACTTTC.

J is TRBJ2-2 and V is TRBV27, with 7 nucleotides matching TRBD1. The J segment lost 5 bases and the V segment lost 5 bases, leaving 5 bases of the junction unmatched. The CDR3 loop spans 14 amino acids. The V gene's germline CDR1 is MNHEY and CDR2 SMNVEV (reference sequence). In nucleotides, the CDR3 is TGTGCCAGCAGTACCGGGACAGTTACCGGGGAGCTGTTTTTT. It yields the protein CASSTGTVTGELFF.

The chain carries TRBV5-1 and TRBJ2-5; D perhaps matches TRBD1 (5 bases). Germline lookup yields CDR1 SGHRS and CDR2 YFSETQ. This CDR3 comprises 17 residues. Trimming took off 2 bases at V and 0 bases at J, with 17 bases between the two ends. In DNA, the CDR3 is TGCGCCAGCAGCTTAGCGCGACAAGGGGCGTACCAAGAGACCCAGTACTTC. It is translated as CASSLARQGAYQETQYF.

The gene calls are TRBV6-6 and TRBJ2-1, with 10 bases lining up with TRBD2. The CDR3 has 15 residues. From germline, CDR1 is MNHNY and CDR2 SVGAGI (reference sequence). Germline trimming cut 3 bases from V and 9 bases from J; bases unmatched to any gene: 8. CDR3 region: CASSYPSGSLGEQFF. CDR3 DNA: TGTGCCAGCAGTTATCCTAGCGGGAGTTTGGGTGAGCAGTTCTTC.

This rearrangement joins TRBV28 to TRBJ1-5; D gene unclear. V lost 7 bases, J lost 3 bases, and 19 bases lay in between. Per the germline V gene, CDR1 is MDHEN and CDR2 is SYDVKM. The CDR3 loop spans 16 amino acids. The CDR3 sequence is CASTPVAQTSNQPQHF. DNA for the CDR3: TGTGCCAGCACTCCCGTCGCCCAAACCTCCAATCAGCCCCAGCATTTT. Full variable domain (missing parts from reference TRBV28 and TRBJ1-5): DVKVTQSSRYLVKRTGEKVFLECVQDMDHENMFWYRQDPGLGLRLIYFSYDVKMKEKGDIPEGYSVSREKKERFSLILESASTNQTSMYLCASTPVAQTSNQPQHFGDGTRLSIL.

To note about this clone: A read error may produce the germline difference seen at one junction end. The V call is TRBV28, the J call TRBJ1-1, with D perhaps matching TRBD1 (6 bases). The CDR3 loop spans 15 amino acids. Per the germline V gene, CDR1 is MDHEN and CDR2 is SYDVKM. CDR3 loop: CASILETGYNTEAFF. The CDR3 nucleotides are TGTGCCAGCATTTTAGAAACAGGGTACAACACTGAAGCTTTCTTT. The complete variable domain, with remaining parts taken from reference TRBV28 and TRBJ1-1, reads DVKVTQSSRYLVKRTGEKVFLECVQDMDHENMFWYRQDPGLGLRLIYFSYDVKMKEKGDIPEGYSVSREKKERFSLILESASTNQTSMYLCASILETGYNTEAFFGQGTRLTVV.

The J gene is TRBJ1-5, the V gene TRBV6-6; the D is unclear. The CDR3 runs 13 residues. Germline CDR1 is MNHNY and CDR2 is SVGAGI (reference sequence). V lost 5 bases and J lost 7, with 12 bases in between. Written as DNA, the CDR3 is TGTGCCAGCAGTCTATCTTACGAGCAGCCCCAGCATTTT. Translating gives CASSLSYEQPQHF.

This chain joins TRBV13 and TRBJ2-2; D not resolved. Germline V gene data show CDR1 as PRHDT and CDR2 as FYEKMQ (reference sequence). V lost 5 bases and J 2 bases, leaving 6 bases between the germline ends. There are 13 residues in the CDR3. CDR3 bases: TGTGCCAGCAGCGAGACCAACACCGGGGAGCTGTTTTTT. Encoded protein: CASSETNTGELFF.

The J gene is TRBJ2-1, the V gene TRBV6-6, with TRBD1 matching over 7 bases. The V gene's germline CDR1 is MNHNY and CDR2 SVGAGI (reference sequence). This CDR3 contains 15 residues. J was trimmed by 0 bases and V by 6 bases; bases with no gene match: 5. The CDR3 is CASSLGQHSYNEQFF. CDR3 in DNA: TGTGCCAGCAGCCTGGGACAGCACTCCTACAATGAGCAGTTCTTC.

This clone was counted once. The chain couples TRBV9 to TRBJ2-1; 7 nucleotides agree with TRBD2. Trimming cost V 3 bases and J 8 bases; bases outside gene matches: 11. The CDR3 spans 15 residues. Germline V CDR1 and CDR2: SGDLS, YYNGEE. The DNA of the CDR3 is TGTGCCAGCAGCGCCTGGGGCGGGAGTGGGGATGAGCAGTTCTTC. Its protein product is CASSAWGGSGDEQFF.

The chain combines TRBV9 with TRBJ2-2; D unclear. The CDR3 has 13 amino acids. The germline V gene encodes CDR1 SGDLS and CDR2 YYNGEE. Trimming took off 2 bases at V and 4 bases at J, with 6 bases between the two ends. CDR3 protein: CASSVTITGELFF. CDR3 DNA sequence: TGTGCCAGCAGCGTTACAATCACCGGGGAGCTGTTTTTT.

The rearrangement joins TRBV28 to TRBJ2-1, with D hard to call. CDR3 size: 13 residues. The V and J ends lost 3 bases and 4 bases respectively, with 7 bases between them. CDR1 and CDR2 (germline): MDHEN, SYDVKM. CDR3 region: CASSLWIYNEQFF. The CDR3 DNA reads TGTGCCAGCAGTTTGTGGATTTACAATGAGCAGTTCTTC.

CDR3: CASSDWGANEKLFF. The CDR3 DNA reads TGTGCCAGCAGTGACTGGGGTGCTAATGAAAAACTGTTTTTT. V gene TRBV6-1 combines with J gene TRBJ1-4, with unresolved D. Germline CDR1 and CDR2: MNHNS and SASEGT. The CDR3 runs to 14 residues. The V end was cut by 3 bases, the J end by 3 bases, with 8 bases between.

CDR3 bases: TGTGCCATCAGTGACAACCGGTACGAGCAGTACTTC. This encodes CAISDNRYEQYF. The rearrangement uses TRBV10-3 and TRBJ2-7; D uncertain. Germline values: CDR1 ENHRY, CDR2 SYGVKD. The CDR3 runs to 12 residues. The germline V and J ends were trimmed by 3 bases and 4 bases, with 7 bases remaining between them.

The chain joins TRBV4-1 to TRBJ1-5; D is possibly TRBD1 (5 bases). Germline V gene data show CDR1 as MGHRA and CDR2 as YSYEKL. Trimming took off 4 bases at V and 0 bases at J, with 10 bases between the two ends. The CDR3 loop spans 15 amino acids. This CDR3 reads CASSPAQVSNQPQHF. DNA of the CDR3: TGCGCCAGCAGCCCCGCACAGGTTAGCAATCAGCCCCAGCATTTT.

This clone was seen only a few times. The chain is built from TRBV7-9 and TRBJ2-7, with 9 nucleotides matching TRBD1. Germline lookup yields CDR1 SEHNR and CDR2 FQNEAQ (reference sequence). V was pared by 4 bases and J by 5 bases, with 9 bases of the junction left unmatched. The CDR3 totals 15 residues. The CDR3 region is CASSSPGQGYHEQYV. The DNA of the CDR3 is TGTGCCAGCAGCTCACCGGGACAGGGCTATCACGAGCAGTACGTC.

CDR3 nucleotides: TGCGCCAGCAGCCTTGGGACAGAATACTTCTCTGGAAACACCATATATTTT. This encodes CASSLGTEYFSGNTIYF. The rearrangement links TRBV5-1 to TRBJ1-3; 7 bases line up with TRBD1. This CDR3 contains 17 residues. V dropped 4 bases and J dropped 0; count of bases not matched to a gene: 10. Germline V CDR1 and CDR2: SGHRS, YFSETQ.

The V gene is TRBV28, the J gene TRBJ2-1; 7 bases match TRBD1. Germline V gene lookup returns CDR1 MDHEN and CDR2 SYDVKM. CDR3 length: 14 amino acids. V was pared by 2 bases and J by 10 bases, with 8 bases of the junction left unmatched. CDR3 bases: TGTGCCAGCAGTTTACTCTCAGGGGGTGGGGAGCAGTTCTTC. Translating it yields CASSLLSGGGEQFF.

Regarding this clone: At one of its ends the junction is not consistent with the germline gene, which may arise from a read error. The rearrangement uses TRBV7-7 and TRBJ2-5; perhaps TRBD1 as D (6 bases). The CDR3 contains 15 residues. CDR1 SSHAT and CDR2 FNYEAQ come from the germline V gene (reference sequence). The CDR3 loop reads CASSLDGTKEETQYF. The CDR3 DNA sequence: TGTGCTAGCAGCTTAGATGGGACAAAAGAAGAGACCCAGTACTTC.

The CDR3 loop is CASSLIVGTDTQYF. The CDR3, as DNA: TGTGCCAGCAGCTTAATAGTTGGCACAGATACGCAGTATTTT. The rearrangement links TRBV7-3 to TRBJ2-3; no definite D call. Between the trimmed V and J ends, which lost 1 base and 1 base, there was a span of 6 bases. The CDR3 is 14 amino acids. CDR1 is SGHTA, CDR2 FQGTGA, per germline.

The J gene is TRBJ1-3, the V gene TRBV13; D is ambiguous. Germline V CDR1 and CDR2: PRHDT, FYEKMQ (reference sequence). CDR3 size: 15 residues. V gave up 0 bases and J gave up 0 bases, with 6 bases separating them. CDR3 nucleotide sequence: TGTGCCAGCAGCTTAGGGACGAACTCTGGAAACACCATATATTTT. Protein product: CASSLGTNSGNTIYF.

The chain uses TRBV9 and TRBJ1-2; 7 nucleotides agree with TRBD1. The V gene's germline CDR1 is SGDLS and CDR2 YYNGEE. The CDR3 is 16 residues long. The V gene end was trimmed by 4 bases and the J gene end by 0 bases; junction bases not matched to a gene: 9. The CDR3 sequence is CASSPHGDSTNYGYTF. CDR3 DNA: TGTGCCAGCAGCCCCCATGGGGACAGCACTAACTATGGCTACACCTTC.

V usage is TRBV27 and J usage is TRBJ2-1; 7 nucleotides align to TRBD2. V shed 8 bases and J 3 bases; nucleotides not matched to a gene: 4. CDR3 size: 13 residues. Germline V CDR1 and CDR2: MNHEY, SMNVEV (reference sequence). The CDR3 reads CASCAGVYNEQFF. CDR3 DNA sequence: TGTGCCAGCTGCGCGGGGGTCTACAATGAGCAGTTCTTC.

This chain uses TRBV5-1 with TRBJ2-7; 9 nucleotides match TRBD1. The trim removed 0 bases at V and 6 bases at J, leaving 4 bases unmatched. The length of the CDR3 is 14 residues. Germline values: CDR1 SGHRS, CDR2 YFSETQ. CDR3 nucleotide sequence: TGCGCCAGCAGCTTGGAGGGACAGGGTTTCGAGCAGTACGTC. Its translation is CASSLEGQGFEQYV.